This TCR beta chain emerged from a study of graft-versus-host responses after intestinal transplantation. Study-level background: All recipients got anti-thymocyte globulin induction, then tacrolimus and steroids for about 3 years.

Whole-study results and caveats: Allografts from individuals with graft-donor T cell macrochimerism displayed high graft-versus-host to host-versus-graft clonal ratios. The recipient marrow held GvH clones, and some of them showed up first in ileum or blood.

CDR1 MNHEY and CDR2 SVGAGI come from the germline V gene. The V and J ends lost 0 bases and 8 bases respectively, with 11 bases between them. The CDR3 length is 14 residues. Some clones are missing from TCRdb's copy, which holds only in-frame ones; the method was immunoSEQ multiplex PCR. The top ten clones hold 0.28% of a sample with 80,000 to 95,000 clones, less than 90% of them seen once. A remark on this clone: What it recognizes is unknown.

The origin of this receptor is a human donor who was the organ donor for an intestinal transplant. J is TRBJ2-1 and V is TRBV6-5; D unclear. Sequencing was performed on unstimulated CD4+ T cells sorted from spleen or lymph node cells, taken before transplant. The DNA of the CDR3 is TGTGCCAGCAGTTACTCGTCCAGAAGCGATGAGCAGTTCTTC. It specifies CASSYSSRSDEQFF.